The 10 T cell receptor beta chains below all came from one sample that was sequenced in a study of radiotherapy plus CTLA-4 blockade in lung cancer (dated by TCRdb to 2016 to 2018). Library construction relied on the immunoSEQ multiplex PCR assay. TCRdb carries this immuneACCESS record with in-frame sequences only. Its versions omit some clonotypes, under half of them owing to an unresolved V gene in the studies checked, with the rest unexplained. The sample table records approximately 94,000 clones; roughly 80% of these occur just once. The ten top clones hold 25% of the sample. The input for sequencing was peripheral blood, taken from a patient treated with radiotherapy plus ipilimumab. Receptor source: a human donor with non-small cell lung cancer that progressed on radiotherapy plus ipilimumab.

The chain links TRBV6-6 to TRBJ2-3; TRBD2 matches at 8 bases. V was pared by 8 bases and J by 11 bases, with 9 bases of the junction left unmatched. Per germline, CDR1 MNHNY and CDR2 SVGAGI (reference sequence). CDR3 length: 12 amino acids. The CDR3 bases are TGTGCCAGCGGTATACTAGCGGACCTGCAGTATTTT. It codes for CASGILADLQYF.

The chain links TRBV11-2 to TRBJ2-7; 12 nucleotides agree with TRBD2. This CDR3 region has 14 residues. In germline, CDR1 is SGHAT, CDR2 FQNNGV. The trim removed 2 bases at V and 4 bases at J, leaving 0 bases unmatched. For the CDR3, the DNA is TGTGCCAGCAGCTTAACTAGCGGGAGGTACGAGCAGTACTTC. Its translation is CASSLTSGRYEQYF.

The chain is built from TRBV5-1 and TRBJ2-7; D is undetermined. This CDR3 contains 12 residues. V lost 2 bases to trimming and J lost 3 bases, with 6 bases between them. The germline CDR1 and CDR2 sequences are SGHRS and YFSETQ. As DNA, the CDR3 is TGCGCCAGCAGCTTTTCCAGCTACGAGCAGTACTTC. The encoded protein is CASSFSSYEQYF. The full variable domain, in which reference TRBV5-1 and TRBJ2-7 provide the parts outside the CDR3, is KAGVTQTPRYLIKTRGQQVTLSCSPISGHRSVSWYQQTPGQGLQFLFEYFSETQRNKGNFPGRFSGRQFSNSRSEMNVSTLELGDSALYLCASSFSSYEQYFGPGTRLTVT.

V gene TRBV19 combines with J gene TRBJ2-1; possible D gene TRBD1, 5 bases. V gave up 3 bases and J gave up 9 bases, with 9 bases separating them. The CDR3 length is 12 residues. Germline CDR1 is LNHDA and CDR2 is SQIVND (reference sequence). CDR3 sequence reads: CASSIQGSEQFF. The CDR3 nucleotides are TGTGCCAGTAGTATCCAGGGTAGTGAGCAGTTCTTC.

The gene calls are TRBV4-1 and TRBJ2-7; D might be TRBD2 (5 bases). This CDR3 comprises 13 residues. Per germline, CDR1 MGHRA and CDR2 YSYEKL. Trimming took off 1 base at V and 4 bases at J, with 8 bases between the two ends. The CDR3 sequence is CASSQVGGYEQYV. The CDR3 region has the DNA TGCGCCAGCAGCCAAGTTGGAGGATACGAGCAGTACGTC.

The rearrangement links TRBV5-1 to TRBJ1-5, with 7 bases that match TRBD1. Trimming took 2 bases from V and 5 from J; bases not matched to a gene: 4. Looked up from germline, CDR1 is SGHRS and CDR2 is YFSETQ. The CDR3 runs to 14 residues. In DNA, the CDR3 is TGCGCCAGCAGCTTAGGGGGCGGGGATCAGCCCCAGCATTTT. This translates into CASSLGGGDQPQHF.

The table lists this clone with a few counts. This rearrangement joins TRBV6-5 to TRBJ1-2; 8 bases line up with TRBD1. With 4 bases clipped from V and 6 bases from J, the junction kept 7 bases outside the gene matches. Looked up from germline, CDR1 is MNHEY and CDR2 is SVGAGI. The CDR3 is made up of 14 amino acids. CDR3 loop: CASSSRGRKDGYTF. Written as DNA, the CDR3 is TGTGCCAGCAGTTCCAGGGGGCGCAAGGATGGCTACACCTTC.

This clone was seen only once. The rearrangement links TRBV30 to TRBJ1-4; TRBD1 might be the D (6 bases). CDR3 length equals 13 residues. Trimming shortened V by 5 bases and J by 5 bases, and 12 bases separated the two germline ends. The germline V gene encodes CDR1 GTSNPN and CDR2 SVGIG (reference sequence). The CDR3 coding sequence is TGTGCCTGGTCACAGGACAGAAATGAAAAACTGTTTTTT. Its protein product is CAWSQDRNEKLFF.

This clone appeared once. This chain joins TRBV12-5 and TRBJ2-1; no clear D. The germline V and J ends were trimmed by 1 base and 0 bases, with 7 bases remaining between them. The CDR3 loop spans 15 amino acids. Germline lookup yields CDR1 LGHNT and CDR2 FRNRAP. For the CDR3, the DNA is TGTGCTAGTGGTTTGGGTACGAGCTCCTACAATGAGCAGTTCTTC. Translated: CASGLGTSSYNEQFF.

The genes are TRBV27 and TRBJ2-4; possible D gene TRBD2, 7 bases. The V and J ends lost 6 bases and 8 bases respectively, with 20 bases between them. The CDR3 is 15 amino acids. Germline V CDR1 and CDR2: MNHEY, SMNVEV (reference sequence). CDR3 loop: CASRDLQGGVDIQYF. In DNA, the CDR3 is TGTGCCAGCAGAGACCTACAGGGAGGGGTGGACATTCAGTACTTC.